This passage covers 25 T cell receptor beta chains from one sample sequenced in a study of regulatory T cells in long-lasting Graves disease. The TCR beta library used iRepertoire HTBI primers with Arm-PCR amplification of CDR3. TCRdb ran MiXCR on the multiplex PCR reads and lists one entry per CDR3 protein. The table has a few hundred thousand distinct CDR3 sequences, approximately 16% seen once. Time point described: newly diagnosed GD, antithyroid drugs for less than 3 months. The TCR library was made from RNA that had been extracted from PBMCs in TRIzol. Specimen: peripheral blood mononuclear cells (PBMCs), collected at new diagnosis, from a patient treated with antithyroid drugs. The receptors were gathered from a female donor with Graves disease.

This clonotype was seen many times. The chain combines TRBV2 with TRBJ2-7; D possibly matches TRBD1 or TRBD2 (6 bases each). From germline, CDR1 is SNHLY and CDR2 FYNNEI. The CDR3 spans 14 residues. Trimming left V 6 bases short and J 6 bases short, with 18 bases between. CDR3 nucleotides: TGTGCCAGCAGGCGCGGGACATCCTCTACCGAGCAGTACTTC. As protein: CASRRGTSSTEQYF.

This clonotype occurred once. V is TRBV20-1 and J is TRBJ2-5; no clear D. CDR1 is DFQATT, CDR2 SNEGSKA, per germline (reference sequence). There are 14 residues in the CDR3. V shed 5 bases and J shed 1 base, with 14 bases lying between them. This CDR3 is CSAEHPWFQETQYF. The CDR3 DNA reads as TGCAGTGCTGAACACCCCTGGTTCCAAGAGACCCAGTACTTC.

This clonotype was found many times. The V gene is TRBV5-6, the J gene TRBJ2-7, with D hard to call. CDR3 size: 15 residues. Trimming pared 0 bases from V and 3 bases from J, leaving 13 bases between. CDR1 SGHDT and CDR2 YYEEEE come from the germline V gene. This chain's CDR3 is CASSLAGWSNYEQYF. The CDR3 DNA sequence: TGTGCCAGCAGCTTGGCTGGTTGGTCCAACTACGAGCAGTACTTC.

This clonotype was seen repeatedly, ten times or more. The chain carries TRBV29-1 and TRBJ2-3; perhaps TRBD1 as D (6 bases). The CDR3 covers 16 residues. V lost 2 bases and J lost 2, with 17 bases in between. Germline CDR1 reads SQVTM; CDR2 reads ANQGSEA. Written as DNA, the CDR3 is TGCAGCGTTGAACCTCGGGCACAGGGAAACACAGATACGCAGTATTTT. This sequence encodes CSVEPRAQGNTDTQYF.

V is TRBV28 and J is TRBJ1-2; 7 positions agree with TRBD1. From germline, CDR1 is MDHEN and CDR2 SYDVKM. V trimming: 7 bases; J trimming: 6 bases; junction bases outside the gene matches: 17. This CDR3 region has 16 residues. CDR3 nucleotides: TGTGCCAGCAATCGACCGAGGGGGCCCTTCCAGAATGGCTACACCTTC. Amino acid sequence: CASNRPRGPFQNGYTF.

This clonotype was seen many times. The chain links TRBV2 to TRBJ2-1; a weak D match, TRBD2 (6 bases). V shed 8 bases and J shed 8 bases, with 13 bases lying between them. Per germline, CDR1 SNHLY and CDR2 FYNNEI. The CDR3 loop spans 12 amino acids. The CDR3 sequence is CASGGMRDEQFF. CDR3 bases: TGTGCCAGCGGCGGGATGCGGGATGAGCAGTTCTTC. The variable domain in full, completed from reference TRBV2 and TRBJ2-1, reads EPEVTQTPSHQVTQMGQEVILRCVPISNHLYFYWYRQILGQKVEFLVSFYNNEISEKSEIFDDQFSVERPDGSNFTLKIRSTKLEDSAMYFCASGGMRDEQFFGPGTRLTVL.

The rearrangement uses TRBV28 and TRBJ2-7; TRBD2 aligns across 10 bases. Losses at the gene ends were 1 base for V and 5 bases for J; bases not matched to a gene: 8. The CDR3 runs 16 residues. Per germline, CDR1 MDHEN and CDR2 SYDVKM. The CDR3 DNA sequence: TGTGCCAGCAGTTTATTCCCTCGACTAGCGGGTAACGAGCAGTACTTC. This codes for CASSLFPRLAGNEQYF.

This clonotype appeared many times. The chain links TRBV28 to TRBJ2-7; no reliable D call. Germline assignment: CDR1 MDHEN and CDR2 SYDVKM. V was trimmed by 5 bases and J by 0 bases, leaving 14 bases between them. The CDR3 totals 15 residues. In DNA, the CDR3 is TGTGCCAGCAGTGCCCAAGATGGGATCTCCTACGAGCAGTACTTC. It is translated as CASSAQDGISYEQYF.

This clonotype was seen many times. This sequence joins TRBV6-2 or TRBV6-3 and TRBJ2-3; D gene uncertain. V was trimmed by 7 bases and J by 2 bases, leaving 7 bases between them. Germline V gene lookup returns CDR1 MNHEY and CDR2 SVGEGT. This CDR3 has 12 amino acids. The CDR3 region is CASNFPTDTQYF. DNA for the CDR3: TGTGCCAGCAACTTTCCCACAGATACGCAGTATTTT.

This clonotype has ten or more counts. The chain joins TRBV29-1 to TRBJ2-3, with D uncertain. Looked up from germline, CDR1 is SQVTM and CDR2 is ANQGSEA. The CDR3 runs 13 residues. The V end lost 3 bases, the J end lost 0 bases, and 7 bases lay between the germline ends. In DNA, the CDR3 is TGCAGCGTTGACCAGGATAGCACAGATACGCAGTATTTT. Protein sequence: CSVDQDSTDTQYF.

The sample holds many counts of this clonotype. The genes are TRBV20-1 and TRBJ2-3; D is undetermined. Trimming took off 3 bases at V and 5 bases at J, with 3 bases between the two ends. Germline loops: CDR1 DFQATT, CDR2 SNEGSKA (reference sequence). The length of the CDR3 is 10 residues. The CDR3 spells CSASGDTQYF. CDR3 nucleotides: TGCAGTGCTAGCGGAGATACGCAGTATTTT.

At least ten counts were recorded for this clonotype. The chain combines TRBV20-1 with TRBJ2-3; weak D call: TRBD1 (5 bases). This CDR3 is 13 amino acids long. Looked up from germline, CDR1 is DFQATT and CDR2 is SNEGSKA (reference sequence). The V and J ends lost 0 bases and 2 bases respectively, with 6 bases between them. The CDR3 DNA follows: TGCAGTGCTAGAGAGGGGCACACAGATACGCAGTATTTT. It codes for CSAREGHTDTQYF.

The chain links TRBV6-1 to TRBJ2-7; no definite D call. Germline V gene sequence: CDR1 MNHNS, CDR2 SASEGT. V was pared by 6 bases and J by 2 bases, with 8 bases between. The CDR3 extends over 12 amino acids. The CDR3 spells CASSSGPYEQYF. For the CDR3, the DNA is TGTGCCAGCAGCTCCGGACCCTACGAGCAGTACTTC.

This clonotype appeared many times. V usage is TRBV7-2 and J usage is TRBJ2-3, with TRBD1 as a possible D gene (6 bases). Germline V gene data show CDR1 as SGHTA and CDR2 as FQGNSA. The CDR3 contains 14 residues. Trimming stripped 4 bases from V and 2 bases from J, with 10 bases between. The CDR3 DNA follows: TGTGCCAGCAGCTCCGGACAGACCACAGATACGCAGTATTTT. Translated: CASSSGQTTDTQYF.

This clonotype showed up many times. The genes are TRBV7-6 and TRBJ1-5; TRBD1 matches 8 bases. The CDR3 has 16 amino acids. CDR1 and CDR2 from the germline V gene are SGHVS and FNYEAQ. Trimming cost V 3 bases and J 4 bases; bases outside gene matches: 8. CDR3 region: CASSLLQGVGNQPQHF. For the CDR3, the DNA is TGTGCCAGCAGCTTGCTACAGGGGGTAGGGAATCAGCCCCAGCATTTT.

In its sample, this clonotype was seen many times. The chain recombines TRBV28 with TRBJ2-3; D unclear. The germline V gene encodes CDR1 MDHEN and CDR2 SYDVKM. Trimming shortened V by 6 bases and J by 0 bases, and 10 bases separated the two germline ends. This CDR3 is built from 14 residues. CDR3 sequence: CASSHGPSTDTQYF. The CDR3 bases are TGTGCCAGCAGCCACGGACCAAGCACAGATACGCAGTATTTT.

This clonotype was recorded at least ten times. The genes are TRBV7-8 and TRBJ2-3; D is perhaps TRBD2 (5 bases). The CDR3 has 14 amino acids. V was trimmed by 5 bases and J by 1 base, leaving 10 bases between them. Germline loops: CDR1 SGHVS, CDR2 FQNEAQ. For the CDR3, the DNA is TGTGCCAGCAGCCCTTGGACTGGCACAGATACGCAGTATTTT. This sequence encodes CASSPWTGTDTQYF. Together with reference TRBV7-8 and TRBJ2-3, the CDR3 gives the full variable domain: GAGVSQSPRYKVAKRGQDVALRCDPISGHVSLFWYQQALGQGPEFLTYFQNEAQLDKSGLPSDRFFAERPEGSVSTLKIQRTQQEDSAVYLCASSPWTGTDTQYFGPGTRLTVL.

The V call is TRBV7-9, the J call TRBJ1-2, with D possibly matching TRBD1 (6 bases). CDR1 and CDR2 (germline): SEHNR, FQNEAQ (reference sequence). Trimming took 3 bases from V and 2 from J, leaving 13 bases between them. This CDR3 region has 15 residues. Here the CDR3 DNA reads TGTGCCAGCAGCTTGGGGGCAGGATCCAACTATGGCTACACCTTC. This encodes CASSLGAGSNYGYTF. Full variable domain (missing parts from reference TRBV7-9 and TRBJ1-2): DTGVSQNPRHKITKRGQNVTFRCDPISEHNRLYWYRQTLGQGPEFLTYFQNEAQLEKSRLLSDRFSAERPKGSFSTLEIQRTEQGDSAMYLCASSLGAGSNYGYTFGSGTRLTVV.

This clonotype appeared many times. The gene calls are TRBV6-1 and TRBJ2-1; no clear D. Per germline, CDR1 MNHNS and CDR2 SASEGT. V dropped 6 bases and J dropped 0 bases, with 15 bases sitting between them. The CDR3 length is 16 residues. The CDR3 protein is CASRQMRKSSYNEQFF. The CDR3 nucleotides read TGTGCCAGCAGGCAGATGAGGAAGAGCTCCTACAATGAGCAGTTCTTC.

The gene calls are TRBV20-1 and TRBJ2-4; D is uncertain. This CDR3 contains 14 residues. Germline CDR1 reads DFQATT; CDR2 reads SNEGSKA (reference sequence). Trimming cost V 6 bases and J 0 bases, with 12 bases left between them. The chain's CDR3 is CSAPVGLAKNIQYF. The DNA for the CDR3 is TGCAGTGCCCCGGTTGGCTTAGCCAAAAACATTCAGTACTTC.

This clonotype was seen repeatedly, ten times or more. This chain uses TRBV29-1 with TRBJ2-1, with D perhaps matching TRBD1 (5 bases). The CDR3 runs to 12 residues. Per germline, CDR1 SQVTM and CDR2 ANQGSEA. The V and J ends lost 3 bases and 9 bases respectively, with 12 bases between them. CDR3 protein: CSVDGANGEQFF. In DNA, the CDR3 is TGCAGCGTTGATGGGGCGAATGGTGAGCAGTTCTTC.

There are many counts of this clonotype. The chain recombines TRBV19 with TRBJ1-1; 8 bases match TRBD1. J gave up 3 bases and V 7 bases, and 7 bases lay outside the gene matches. The CDR3 contains 14 residues. Germline CDR1 reads LNHDA; CDR2 reads SQIVND (reference sequence). CDR3 protein: CASTSTDRDTEAFF. DNA for the CDR3: TGTGCCAGTACCTCTACGGACAGGGACACTGAAGCTTTCTTT.

The sample holds many counts of this clonotype. The chain uses TRBV6-1 and TRBJ2-7, with D possibly being TRBD1 (6 bases). Trimming took off 5 bases at V and 0 bases at J, with 17 bases between the two ends. Germline V CDR1 and CDR2: MNHNS, SASEGT. This CDR3 comprises 16 residues. Here the CDR3 reads CASSNPEQGSSYEQYF. CDR3 nucleotide sequence: TGTGCCAGCAGTAACCCAGAACAGGGTTCCTCCTACGAGCAGTACTTC.

This clonotype has ten or more counts. The J gene is TRBJ2-3, the V gene TRBV11-3; D unresolved. Germline V lookup: CDR1 SGHNT, CDR2 YENEEA. V lost 2 bases, J lost 4 bases, and 4 bases lay in between. This CDR3 is 12 amino acids long. The CDR3 reads CASSLIADTQYF. The CDR3 coding sequence is TGTGCCAGCAGCTTAATAGCAGATACGCAGTATTTT.

In this sample, this clonotype turned up many times. The chain employs TRBV24-1 and TRBJ2-1, with 10 nucleotides matching TRBD2. V shed 4 bases, J shed 3 bases, and the junction held 5 bases outside the gene matches. There are 16 residues in the CDR3. Germline values: CDR1 KGHDR, CDR2 SFDVKD. CDR3 protein: CATSDGVAGGYNEQFF. The CDR3 DNA is TGTGCCACCAGTGACGGTGTAGCGGGGGGCTACAATGAGCAGTTCTTC.